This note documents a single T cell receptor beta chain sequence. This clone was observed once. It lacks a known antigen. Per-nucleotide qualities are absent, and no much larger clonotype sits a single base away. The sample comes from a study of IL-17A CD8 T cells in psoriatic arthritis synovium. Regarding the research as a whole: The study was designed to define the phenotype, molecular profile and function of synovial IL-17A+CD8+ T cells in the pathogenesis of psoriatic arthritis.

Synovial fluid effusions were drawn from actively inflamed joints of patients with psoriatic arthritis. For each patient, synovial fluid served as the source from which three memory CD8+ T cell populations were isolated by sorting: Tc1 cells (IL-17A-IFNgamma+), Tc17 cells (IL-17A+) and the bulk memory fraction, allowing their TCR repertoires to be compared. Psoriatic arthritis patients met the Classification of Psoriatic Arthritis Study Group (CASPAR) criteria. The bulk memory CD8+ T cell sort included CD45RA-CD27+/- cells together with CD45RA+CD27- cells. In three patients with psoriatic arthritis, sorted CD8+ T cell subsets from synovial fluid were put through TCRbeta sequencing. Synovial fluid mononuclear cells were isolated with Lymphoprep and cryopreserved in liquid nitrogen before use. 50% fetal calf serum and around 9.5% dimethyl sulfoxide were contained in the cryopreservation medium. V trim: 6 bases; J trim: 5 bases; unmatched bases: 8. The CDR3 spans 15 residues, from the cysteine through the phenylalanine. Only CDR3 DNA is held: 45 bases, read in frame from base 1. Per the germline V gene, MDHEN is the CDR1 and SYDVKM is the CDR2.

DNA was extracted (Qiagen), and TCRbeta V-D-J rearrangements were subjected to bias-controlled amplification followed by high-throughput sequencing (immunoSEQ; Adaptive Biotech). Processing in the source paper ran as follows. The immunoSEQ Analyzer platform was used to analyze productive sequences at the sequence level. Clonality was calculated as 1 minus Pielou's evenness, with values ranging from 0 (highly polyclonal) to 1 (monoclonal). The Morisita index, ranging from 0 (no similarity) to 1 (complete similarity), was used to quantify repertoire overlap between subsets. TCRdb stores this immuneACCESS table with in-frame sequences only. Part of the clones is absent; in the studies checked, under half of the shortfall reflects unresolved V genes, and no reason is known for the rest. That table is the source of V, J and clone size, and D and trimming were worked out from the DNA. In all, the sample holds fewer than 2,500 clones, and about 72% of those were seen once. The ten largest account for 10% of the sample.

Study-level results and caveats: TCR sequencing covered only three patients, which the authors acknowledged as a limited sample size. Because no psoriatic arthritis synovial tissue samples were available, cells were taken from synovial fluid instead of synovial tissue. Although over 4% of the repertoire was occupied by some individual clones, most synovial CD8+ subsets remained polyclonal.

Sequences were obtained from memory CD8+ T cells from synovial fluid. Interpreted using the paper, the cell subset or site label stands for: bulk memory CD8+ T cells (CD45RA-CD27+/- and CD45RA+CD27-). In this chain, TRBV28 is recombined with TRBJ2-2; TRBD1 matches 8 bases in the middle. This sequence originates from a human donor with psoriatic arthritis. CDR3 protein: CASRNRDRLTGELFF. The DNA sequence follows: TGTGCCAGCAGGAACAGGGACAGGCTAACCGGGGAGCTGTTTTTT. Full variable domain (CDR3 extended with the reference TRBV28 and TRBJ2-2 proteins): DVKVTQSSRYLVKRTGEKVFLECVQDMDHENMFWYRQDPGLGLRLIYFSYDVKMKEKGDIPEGYSVSREKKERFSLILESASTNQTSMYLCASRNRDRLTGELFFGEGSRLTVL.